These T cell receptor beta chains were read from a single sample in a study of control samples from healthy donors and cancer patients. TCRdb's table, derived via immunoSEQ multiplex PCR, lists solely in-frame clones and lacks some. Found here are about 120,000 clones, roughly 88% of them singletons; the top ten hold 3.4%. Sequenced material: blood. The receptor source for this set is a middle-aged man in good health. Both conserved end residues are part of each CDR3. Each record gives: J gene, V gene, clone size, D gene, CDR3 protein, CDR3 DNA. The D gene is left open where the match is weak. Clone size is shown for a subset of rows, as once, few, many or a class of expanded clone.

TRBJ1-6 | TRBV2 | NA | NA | CASSSRGLGSPLHF | TGTGCCAGCAGTTCGCGAGGCCTAGGGTCACCCCTCCACTTT
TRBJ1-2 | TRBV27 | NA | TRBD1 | CASSSYHRGLYGYTF | TGTGCCAGCAGTTCATATCACAGGGGGCTCTATGGCTACACCTTC
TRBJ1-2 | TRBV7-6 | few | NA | CASGQDSRYGYTF | TGTGCTTCAGGTCAGGACAGTAGATATGGCTACACCTTC
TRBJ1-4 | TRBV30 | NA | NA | CAWSHYQGRVEKLFF | TGTGCCTGGAGCCACTATCAGGGGAGGGTTGAAAAACTGTTTTTT
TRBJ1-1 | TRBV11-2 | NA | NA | CASSLVVNTEAFF | TGTGCCAGCAGCTTAGTTGTGAACACTGAAGCTTTCTTT
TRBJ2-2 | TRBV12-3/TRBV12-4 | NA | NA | CASSMELRGELFF | TGTGCCAGCTCGATGGAATTGCGCGGGGAGCTGTTTTTT
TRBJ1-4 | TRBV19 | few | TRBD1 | CASSPGQRNEKLFF | TGTGCCTCTAGTCCGGGACAGAGAAATGAAAAACTGTTTTTT
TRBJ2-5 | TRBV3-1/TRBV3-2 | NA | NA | CASSPQGRGTQYF | TGTGCCAGCAGCCCCCAGGGGAGGGGGACCCAGTACTTC
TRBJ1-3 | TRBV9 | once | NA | CASSVDSSHSGNTIYF | TGTGCCAGCAGCGTAGATTCAAGTCACTCTGGAAACACCATATATTTT
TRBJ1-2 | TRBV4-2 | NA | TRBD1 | CASSLGTGGNYGYTF | TGTGCCAGCAGCCTGGGGACAGGGGGGAACTATGGCTACACCTTC
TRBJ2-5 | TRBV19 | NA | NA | CASSISDGTQYF | TGTGCCAGTAGTATTTCAGATGGGACCCAGTACTTC
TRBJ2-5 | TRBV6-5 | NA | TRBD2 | CASNPGGRETQYF | TGTGCCAGCAACCCGGGGGGGCGGGAGACCCAGTACTTC
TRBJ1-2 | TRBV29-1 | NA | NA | CSTPGSARGTNYGYTF | TGCAGCACGCCGGGGTCCGCCAGGGGTACTAACTATGGCTACACCTTC
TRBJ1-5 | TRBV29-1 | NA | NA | CSVEEKEGQPQHF | TGCAGCGTTGAAGAGAAAGAAGGTCAGCCCCAGCATTTT
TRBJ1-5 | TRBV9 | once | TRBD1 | CASSVGDRASVQPQHF | TGTGCCAGCAGCGTAGGGGACAGGGCGTCGGTTCAGCCCCAGCATTTT
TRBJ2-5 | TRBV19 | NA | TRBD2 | CASSILRAGVETQYF | TGTGCCAGTAGTATTCTGAGAGCGGGGGTCGAGACCCAGTACTTC
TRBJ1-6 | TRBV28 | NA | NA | CASMRGRVSNSPLHF | TGTGCCAGCATGAGGGGTAGGGTCTCGAATTCACCCCTCCACTTT
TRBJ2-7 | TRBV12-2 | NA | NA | CASRNGTGPYEQYF | TGTGCAAGTCGCAACGGGACAGGGCCCTACGAGCAGTACTTC
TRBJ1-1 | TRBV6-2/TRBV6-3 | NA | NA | CASSTGRMNTEAFF | TGTGCCAGCAGTACGGGACGGATGAACACTGAAGCTTTCTTT
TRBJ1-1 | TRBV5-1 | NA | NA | CASSKAWMGTEAFF | TGCGCCAGCAGCAAGGCATGGATGGGCACTGAAGCTTTCTTT
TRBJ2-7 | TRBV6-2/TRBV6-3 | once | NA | CASSYSSGISYEQYF | TGTGCCAGCAGTTACTCGTCAGGCATCTCCTACGAGCAGTACTTC
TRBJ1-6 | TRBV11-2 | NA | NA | CASSLSTTLHF | TGTGCCAGCAGTTTATCCACAACCCTCCACTTT
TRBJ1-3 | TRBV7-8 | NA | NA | CASSLERQPGNTIYF | TGTGCCAGCAGCTTAGAGCGACAGCCTGGAAACACCATATATTTT
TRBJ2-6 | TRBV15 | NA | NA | CATSRGAETGANVLTF | TGTGCCACCAGCAGAGGAGCGGAAACTGGGGCCAACGTCCTGACTTTC
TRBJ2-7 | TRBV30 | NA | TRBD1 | CAWSSTNWQGARDEQYF | TGTGCCTGGAGCTCCACCAATTGGCAGGGGGCTCGGGACGAGCAGTACTTC
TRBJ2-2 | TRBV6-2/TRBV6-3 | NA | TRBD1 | CASSLQGAGTGELFF | TGTGCCAGCAGTTTACAGGGGGCGGGGACCGGGGAGCTGTTTTTT
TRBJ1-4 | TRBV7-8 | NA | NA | CASSLATRTNEKLFF | TGTGCCAGCAGCTTAGCGACCAGGACTAATGAAAAACTGTTTTTT
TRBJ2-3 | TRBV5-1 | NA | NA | CASSLWGGTITDTQYF | TGCGCCAGCAGCTTATGGGGTGGGACCATCACAGATACGCAGTATTTT